The 24 T cell receptor beta chains below all came from one sample that was sequenced in a study of T-cell reconstitution after alpha-beta-depleted transplantation in children. The authors prepared the TCRbeta library with unique molecular identifiers. One entry per CDR3 protein, called by TCRdb with MiXCR from the PCR reads. The sample records approximately 1,000,000 distinct CDR3 sequences, under 30% being singletons. The sequences come from PBMCs, mostly from graft donor cells, collected 360 days after TCRalphabeta/CD19-depleted stem cell transplant. The source of these receptors is a boy younger than two who had a stem cell transplant for SCID, so the T cells may come from the graft donor.

The chain joins TRBV12-3 or TRBV12-4 to TRBJ2-5; 7 nucleotides match TRBD2. CDR3 size: 14 residues. Trimming at V came to 2 bases and at J to 4 bases, leaving 4 bases not matched to a gene. This chain's CDR3 is CASSLREGRETQYF. DNA for the CDR3: TGTGCCAGCAGTTTAAGGGAGGGCCGAGAGACCCAGTACTTC.

This clonotype was detected many times. This sequence joins TRBV27 and TRBJ1-5; D is possibly TRBD1 (6 bases). V lost 6 bases and J lost 4, with 10 bases in between. This CDR3 has 13 amino acids. Germline V CDR1 and CDR2: MNHEY, SMNVEV (reference sequence). This chain's CDR3 is CASSPDRNQPQHF. The CDR3 region has the DNA TGTGCCAGCAGCCCTGACAGGAATCAGCCCCAGCATTTT.

The table lists this clonotype with a few counts. The chain has TRBV20-1 and TRBJ2-6, with 8 bases matching TRBD1. The CDR3 has 17 amino acids. Per the germline V gene, CDR1 is DFQATT and CDR2 is SNEGSKA (reference sequence). Trimming at V came to 3 bases and at J to 0 bases, leaving 7 bases not matched to a gene. As DNA, the CDR3 is TGCAGTGCTAGGAACCAGGGGGCCCACTCTGGGGCCAACGTCCTGACTTTC. It yields the protein CSARNQGAHSGANVLTF.

DNA for the CDR3: TGTGCCAGCAGTACGGGACAGGGAACCTATCAGCCCCAGCATTTT. It specifies CASSTGQGTYQPQHF. The J gene is TRBJ1-5, the V gene TRBV6-1; 9 bases map to TRBD1. Unmatched junction bases numbered 7, after V lost 5 bases and J lost 5 bases. CDR1 and CDR2 from the germline V gene are MNHNS and SASEGT. The CDR3 length is 15 residues.

This clonotype was seen a handful of times. The chain has TRBV2 and TRBJ2-2; the D is unclear. Germline assignment: CDR1 SNHLY and CDR2 FYNNEI. V lost 1 base and J lost 1, with 7 bases in between. The CDR3 length is 15 residues. The DNA of the CDR3 is TGTGCCAGCAGTGAAGAACTCTTGAACACCGGGGAGCTGTTTTTT. Its translation: CASSEELLNTGELFF.

The V call is TRBV5-1, the J call TRBJ2-5, with TRBD1 matching over 9 bases. The length of the CDR3 is 18 residues. Losses at the gene ends were 1 base for V and 2 bases for J; bases not matched to a gene: 12. Germline V lookup: CDR1 SGHRS, CDR2 YFSETQ. CDR3 in DNA: TGCGCCAGCAGCTTGTTCCCTCCGGGACAGGGTGCGCAAGAGACCCAGTACTTC. Its protein product is CASSLFPPGQGAQETQYF. The full variable domain, completed using reference TRBV5-1 and TRBJ2-5, is KAGVTQTPRYLIKTRGQQVTLSCSPISGHRSVSWYQQTPGQGLQFLFEYFSETQRNKGNFPGRFSGRQFSNSRSEMNVSTLELGDSALYLCASSLFPPGQGAQETQYFGPGTRLLVL.

This sequence joins TRBV20-1 and TRBJ2-7; TRBD2 matches at 11 bases. The CDR3 length is 15 residues. The junction had 6 bases not matched to a gene; V was cut back by 5 bases and J by 0 bases. Germline loops: CDR1 DFQATT, CDR2 SNEGSKA (reference sequence). As DNA, the CDR3 is TGCAGTGCTGCCAGACTAGCGGGGAACTCCTACGAGCAGTACTTC. This encodes CSAARLAGNSYEQYF.

This clonotype was counted between two and nine times. The genes are TRBV20-1 and TRBJ1-5; no reliable D call. The V end lost 5 bases, the J end lost 12 bases, and 11 bases lay between the germline ends. This CDR3 region has 10 residues. Germline loops: CDR1 DFQATT, CDR2 SNEGSKA (reference sequence). CDR3 coding DNA: TGCAGTGCTGCGGATTTTAGCCAGCATTTT. This sequence encodes CSAADFSQHF.

V is TRBV10-1 and J is TRBJ2-3, with D unresolved. The CDR3 has 15 residues. CDR1 and CDR2 (germline): WNHNN, SYGVQD (reference sequence). V lost 0 bases, J lost 0 bases, and 7 bases lay in between. CDR3 nucleotides: TGCGCCAGCAGTGAGTCGGGCAGGAGCACAGATACGCAGTATTTT. This encodes CASSESGRSTDTQYF.

The genes are TRBV4-3 and TRBJ1-1; D not resolved. This CDR3 has 15 amino acids. Germline V gene lookup returns CDR1 LGHNA and CDR2 YSLEER. Trimming pared 3 bases from V and 7 bases from J, leaving 18 bases between. The CDR3 spells CASSHHPDSQNEAFF. As DNA, the CDR3 is TGCGCCAGCAGCCACCATCCGGACTCGCAGAATGAAGCTTTCTTT.

This clonotype was observed a handful of times. The chain has TRBV5-1 and TRBJ2-7, with D possibly TRBD1 on 5 matching bases. This CDR3 comprises 15 residues. V lost 4 bases and J lost 3, with 17 bases in between. From germline, CDR1 is SGHRS and CDR2 YFSETQ. The CDR3 is CASSPRTIYGYEQYF. The CDR3 DNA sequence: TGCGCCAGCAGCCCGCGGACAATTTACGGCTACGAGCAGTACTTC.

This clonotype appeared a few times. The V gene is TRBV11-1, the J gene TRBJ2-1, with 9 bases that match TRBD2. Trimming took 7 bases from V and 4 from J; bases not matched to a gene: 5. Germline V gene sequence: CDR1 SGHAT, CDR2 FQDESV (reference sequence). The CDR3 length is 14 residues. CDR3 sequence (DNA): TGTGCCAGCACCGCTAGCGGGGCTTACAATGAGCAGTTCTTC. Encoded protein: CASTASGAYNEQFF.

This clonotype was observed a few times. This chain joins TRBV29-1 and TRBJ2-2, with a possible D match to TRBD1 (5 bases). The CDR3 covers 14 residues. The germline V and J ends were trimmed by 2 bases and 0 bases, with 7 bases remaining between them. The germline gives CDR1 SQVTM, CDR2 ANQGSEA. The CDR3 protein is CSVEWGANTGELFF. Written as DNA, the CDR3 is TGCAGCGTTGAATGGGGCGCGAACACCGGGGAGCTGTTTTTT.

V usage is TRBV12-3 or TRBV12-4 and J usage is TRBJ1-6; D gene ambiguous. Trimming cost V 6 bases and J 4 bases, with 10 bases left between them. The CDR3 covers 14 residues. In DNA, the CDR3 is TGTGCCAGCAGCCCCGGGAGTTATAATTCACCCCTCCACTTT. Its translation: CASSPGSYNSPLHF.

The V and J genes are TRBV10-3 and TRBJ2-1, with TRBD2 as a possible D gene (5 bases). CDR1 and CDR2 (germline): ENHRY, SYGVKD. This CDR3 is 15 amino acids long. The germline V and J ends were trimmed by 8 bases and 3 bases, with 17 bases remaining between them. CDR3 region: CAIGNRDFRYNEQFF. As DNA, the CDR3 is TGTGCCATCGGGAATCGGGATTTCCGCTACAATGAGCAGTTCTTC.

This clonotype has only one observation. The genes are TRBV20-1 and TRBJ2-1; the match to TRBD1 covers 8 bases. Germline V lookup: CDR1 DFQATT, CDR2 SNEGSKA (reference sequence). Trimming took 3 bases from V and 7 from J; bases not matched to a gene: 11. The CDR3 loop spans 15 amino acids. Here the CDR3 DNA reads TGCAGTGCTAGGCTTTCAGGGGGCGCGTCGAATGAGCAGTTCTTC. Its translation: CSARLSGGASNEQFF.

This clonotype was observed a few times. This rearrangement joins TRBV12-3 or TRBV12-4 to TRBJ2-3; no firm D call. Trimming removed 2 bases from V and 6 bases from J, with 18 bases in between. The CDR3 loop spans 16 amino acids. Here the CDR3 reads CASSLQWSFKVDTQYF. CDR3 nucleotides: TGTGCCAGCAGTTTACAATGGTCCTTTAAGGTTGATACGCAGTATTTT.

This clonotype was counted between two and nine times. The CDR3 reads CASSFVAGWATDTQYF. The CDR3 coding sequence is TGTGCCAGCAGTTTCGTCGCAGGATGGGCCACAGATACGCAGTATTTT. This chain links TRBV12-3 or TRBV12-4 with TRBJ2-3; D unresolved. The CDR3 runs 16 residues. V was shortened by 3 bases and J by 2 bases, with 15 bases between the two germline ends.

This clonotype was observed many times. The chain links TRBV11-1 to TRBJ2-7, with D perhaps matching TRBD2 (6 bases). In germline, CDR1 is SGHAT, CDR2 FQDESV (reference sequence). With 5 bases removed from V and 2 bases from J, the gap between germline ends came to 28 bases. CDR3 length: 19 residues. CDR3 nucleotide sequence: TGTGCCAGCAGCCCCTTAAGGCCCTTGGGGCCGGGACTGGCCTACGAGCAGTACTTC. This translates into CASSPLRPLGPGLAYEQYF. The whole variable domain, filled in from reference TRBV11-1 and TRBJ2-7, reads EAEVAQSPRYKITEKSQAVAFWCDPISGHATLYWYRQILGQGPELLVQFQDESVVDDSQLPKDRFSAERLKGVDSTLKIQPAELGDSAMYLCASSPLRPLGPGLAYEQYFGPGTRLTVT.

This clonotype was recorded at least ten times. The chain has TRBV7-2 and TRBJ2-3; the D is unclear. The ends were cut back, 0 bases at V and 6 bases at J, with 7 bases in the middle. CDR1 and CDR2 (germline): SGHTA, FQGNSA. This CDR3 has 13 residues. CDR3 amino acids: CASSLALSDTQYF. The CDR3 DNA sequence: TGTGCCAGCAGCTTAGCGCTGAGTGATACGCAGTATTTT.

A few counts support this clonotype. V and J are TRBV6-1 and TRBJ2-3; TRBD1 might be the D (5 bases). Germline V lookup: CDR1 MNHNS, CDR2 SASEGT. The CDR3 is 14 residues long. Trimming took 3 bases from V and 5 from J, leaving 12 bases between them. The CDR3 DNA sequence: TGTGCCAGCAGTGAGGGGCCCTGGGAAGATACGCAGTATTTT. Protein product: CASSEGPWEDTQYF.

This chain links TRBV4-2 with TRBJ1-2, with D unclear. CDR1 and CDR2 (germline): LGHNA, YNFKEQ. CDR3 length: 15 amino acids. The V end was cut by 1 base, the J end by 4 bases, with 13 bases between. CDR3 sequence reads: CASSQAVTEIYGYTF. The CDR3 nucleotides read TGTGCCAGCAGCCAAGCGGTGACCGAAATCTATGGCTACACCTTC.

The chain employs TRBV29-1 and TRBJ2-3; D is unresolved. The germline V gene encodes CDR1 SQVTM and CDR2 ANQGSEA. V shed 6 bases and J shed 0 bases, with 10 bases lying between them. This CDR3 is 13 amino acids long. In nucleotides, the CDR3 is TGCAGCGTCCTCAGGACCAGCACAGATACGCAGTATTTT. This sequence encodes CSVLRTSTDTQYF.

This clonotype was observed a few times. This chain joins TRBV9 and TRBJ2-5, with a possible D match to TRBD1 (7 bases). The CDR3 has 15 amino acids. Germline V gene lookup returns CDR1 SGDLS and CDR2 YYNGEE. V was cut by 0 bases and J by 2 bases, with 11 bases left in between. As DNA, the CDR3 is TGTGCCAGCAGCGTAGGCGGGACAGATCAAGAGACCCAGTACTTC. Amino acids: CASSVGGTDQETQYF.